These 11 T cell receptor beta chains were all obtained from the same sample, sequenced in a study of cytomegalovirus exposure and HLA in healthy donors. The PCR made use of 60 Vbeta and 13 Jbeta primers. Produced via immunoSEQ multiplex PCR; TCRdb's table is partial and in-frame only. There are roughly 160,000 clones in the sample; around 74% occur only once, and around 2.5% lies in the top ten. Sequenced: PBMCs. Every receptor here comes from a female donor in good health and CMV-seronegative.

In DNA form, the CDR3 reads TGTGCCTGGAGGCTCTTGAGCTCTGGAAACACCATATATTTT. Amino acid sequence: CAWRLLSSGNTIYF. The chain combines TRBV30 with TRBJ1-3; D call uncertain. The CDR3 spans 14 residues. CDR1 and CDR2 (germline): GTSNPN, SVGIG (reference sequence). Trimming removed 3 bases at V and 0 bases at J, with 9 bases between.

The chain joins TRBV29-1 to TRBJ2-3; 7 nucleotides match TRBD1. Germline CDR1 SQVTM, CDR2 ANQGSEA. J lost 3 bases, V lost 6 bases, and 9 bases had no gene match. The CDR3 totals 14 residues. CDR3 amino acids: CSVRRGSRTDTQYF. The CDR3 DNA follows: TGCAGCGTCCGCAGGGGGTCTAGGACAGATACGCAGTATTTT.

CDR3 amino acids: CASSGSGVSYNEQFF. The CDR3 DNA is TGTGCCAGCAGCGGTAGCGGGGTCTCCTACAATGAGCAGTTCTTC. The chain recombines TRBV11-3 with TRBJ2-1; the match to TRBD2 covers 8 bases. The CDR3 spans 15 residues. Unmatched junction bases numbered 3, after V lost 5 bases and J lost 0 bases. Per the germline V gene, CDR1 is SGHNT and CDR2 is YENEEA.

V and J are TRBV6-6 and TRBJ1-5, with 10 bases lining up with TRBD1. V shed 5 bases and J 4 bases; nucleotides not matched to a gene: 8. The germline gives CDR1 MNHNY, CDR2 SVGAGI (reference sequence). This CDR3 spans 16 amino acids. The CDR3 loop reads CASSGTGAPDNQPQHF. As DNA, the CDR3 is TGTGCCAGCAGTGGGACAGGGGCCCCAGATAATCAGCCCCAGCATTTT.

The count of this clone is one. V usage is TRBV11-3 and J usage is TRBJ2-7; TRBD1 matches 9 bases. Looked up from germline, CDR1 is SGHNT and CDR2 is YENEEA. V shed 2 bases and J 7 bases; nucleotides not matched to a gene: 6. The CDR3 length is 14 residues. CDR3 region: CASSLRQGVSEQYF. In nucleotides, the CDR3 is TGTGCCAGCAGCTTAAGACAGGGGGTGAGTGAGCAGTACTTC.

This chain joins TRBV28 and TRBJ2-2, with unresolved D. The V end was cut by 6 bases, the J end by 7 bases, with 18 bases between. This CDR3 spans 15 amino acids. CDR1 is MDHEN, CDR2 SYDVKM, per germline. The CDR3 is CASSQRSFRIGELFF. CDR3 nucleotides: TGTGCCAGCAGCCAGAGGTCCTTTAGGATCGGGGAGCTGTTTTTT.

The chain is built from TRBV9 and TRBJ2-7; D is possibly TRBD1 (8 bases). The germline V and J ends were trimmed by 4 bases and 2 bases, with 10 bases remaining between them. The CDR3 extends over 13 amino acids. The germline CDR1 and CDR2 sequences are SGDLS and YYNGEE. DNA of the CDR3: TGTGCCAGCAGCACAGGGGGGGCCTACGAGCAGTACTTC. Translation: CASSTGGAYEQYF.

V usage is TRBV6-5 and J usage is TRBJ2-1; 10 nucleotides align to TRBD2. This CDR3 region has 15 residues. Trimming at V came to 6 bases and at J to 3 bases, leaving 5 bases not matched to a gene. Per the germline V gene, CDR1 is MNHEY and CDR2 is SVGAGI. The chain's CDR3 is CASRPGLAVYNEQFF. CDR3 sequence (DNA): TGTGCCAGCAGACCTGGACTAGCGGTCTACAATGAGCAGTTCTTC.

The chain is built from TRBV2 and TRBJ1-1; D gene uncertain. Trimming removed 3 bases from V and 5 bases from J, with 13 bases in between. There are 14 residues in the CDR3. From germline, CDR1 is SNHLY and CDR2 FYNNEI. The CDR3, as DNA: TGTGCCAGCAGTGATTCGGGTACTTTGACTGAAGCTTTCTTT. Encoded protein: CASSDSGTLTEAFF.

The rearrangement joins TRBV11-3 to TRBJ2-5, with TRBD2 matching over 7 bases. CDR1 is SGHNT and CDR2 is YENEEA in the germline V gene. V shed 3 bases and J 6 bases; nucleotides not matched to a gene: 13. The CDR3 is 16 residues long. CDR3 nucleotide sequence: TGTGCCAGCAGCTTTCGTCTGGGTATTAGCGGGCAGACCCAGTACTTC. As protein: CASSFRLGISGQTQYF.

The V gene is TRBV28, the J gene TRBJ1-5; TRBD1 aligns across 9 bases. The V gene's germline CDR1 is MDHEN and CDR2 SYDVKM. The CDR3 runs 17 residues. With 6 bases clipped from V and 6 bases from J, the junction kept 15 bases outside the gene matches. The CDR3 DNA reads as TGTGCCAGCAGATCCGTGACCGGGACAGGGAGAGGTCAGCCCCAGCATTTT. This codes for CASRSVTGTGRGQPQHF.